The TCR beta chain under discussion was sequenced for a study of blood T cells in healthy people across ages. As for the study in general: Capture by template switching was about one barcoded beta molecule per two T cells.

PBMCs were isolated at a quantity of at least 6.5 million per sample. Every sample gave at least 5.5 micrograms of total RNA when it was extracted. Trimming removed 0 bases at V and 1 base at J, with 9 bases between. The CDR3 totals 15 residues. Germline lookup yields CDR1 MNHEY and CDR2 SMNVEV (reference sequence). In its sample, this clonotype was seen a few times. Next came a second PCR, run for roughly 7 to 12 cycles, which used a sample-barcoded 5' primer along with a J-beta primer mix. Each cDNA molecule carried a tag from a template-switch adaptor that contained 12 random nucleotides. TCRdb processed the 5' RACE reads anew with MiXCR; each CDR3 protein has one entry. The profile shows some 1.5 million distinct CDR3 sequences, under 55% of them singletons.

This chain joins TRBV27 and TRBJ2-5; D is undetermined. The sequence derives from a woman under 30 in good health. Material for sequencing was blood. The chain's CDR3 is CASSLSRHLQETQYF. CDR3 nucleotides: TGTGCCAGCAGTTTATCCCGACACCTCCAAGAGACCCAGTACTTC.